This T cell receptor (beta chain) comes out of a study of T cells in Graves' hyperthyroidism and ophthalmopathy. Regarding the study as a whole: Appearing also in blood were most of the thyroid clonotypes expanded above 0.001.

Patients were excluded for uncontrolled infection, other autoimmune disease, pregnancy or lactation. Clinical symptoms, serum thyroxine, TRAb, thyroid ultrasound and orbital computed tomography informed diagnoses. Using 10 ml of fresh peripheral blood, PBMCs were prepared. The CDR3 has 17 amino acids. Germline-derived CDR1 and CDR2 are SEHNR and FQNEAQ (reference sequence). Losses at the gene ends were 8 bases for V and 1 base for J; bases not matched to a gene: 5. Using RNA transcripts as the source, TCR beta CDR3 regions were amplified. The primer set for the first-round RT-PCR of the TCR CDR3 was HTBI. TCRdb fed the multiplex PCR reads into MiXCR, producing one record per CDR3 protein. The sample holds a few hundred thousand distinct CDR3 sequences, 15% to 20% seen once. This clonotype was counted at least ten times. Its matching antigen is unknown.

The sequence derives from a woman in her thirties with Graves' ophthalmopathy. The V and J genes are TRBV7-9 and TRBJ2-2; 15 nucleotides match TRBD2. Sequenced material: blood. The CDR3 DNA sequence: TGTGCCAGCGTGGGGACTAGCGGGAGGAAGAACACCGGGGAGCTGTTTTTT. This codes for CASVGTSGRKNTGELFF.